Below, 28 T cell receptor beta chains from the same sample are listed, as sequenced in a study of T cell responses to AZD1222 COVID-19 vaccine. The method was immunoSEQ multiplex PCR; TCRdb's version includes in-frame clones alone and lacks a portion of them. The sample consists of roughly 81,000 clones, roughly 85% of them appearing once. Material: peripheral blood, obtained on day 0 of AZD1222 vaccination. Every receptor here comes from an adult in good health.

This clone was seen only once. The V and J genes are TRBV7-7 and TRBJ1-1; D is undetermined. Germline V CDR1 and CDR2: SSHAT, FNYEAQ (reference sequence). The CDR3 has 13 residues. V was pared by 7 bases and J by 4 bases, with 13 bases between. The CDR3 loop is CASKALVGTEAFF. CDR3 bases: TGTGCCAGCAAGGCGTTAGTGGGCACTGAAGCTTTCTTT.

The chain uses TRBV6-5 and TRBJ1-5; D might be TRBD1 (6 bases). Per the germline V gene, CDR1 is MNHEY and CDR2 is SVGAGI. V lost 5 bases to trimming and J lost 7 bases, with 18 bases between them. The CDR3 contains 15 residues. The chain's CDR3 is CASSPLGTPVQPQHF. In nucleotides, the CDR3 is TGTGCCAGCAGTCCTCTAGGGACACCAGTCCAGCCCCAGCATTTT.

This clone was detected only once. The chain joins TRBV12-5 to TRBJ1-1; D is uncertain. This CDR3 spans 12 amino acids. Germline CDR1 is LGHNT and CDR2 is FRNRAP. Trimming left V 7 bases short and J 5 bases short, with 11 bases between. The CDR3 reads CASAILGTEAFF. In DNA, the CDR3 is TGTGCTAGTGCTATACTCGGGACTGAAGCTTTCTTT.

DNA for the CDR3: TGCGCCAGCAGCCTTGGACAGATTATGAACACTGAAGCTTTCTTT. Protein: CASSLGQIMNTEAFF. The chain uses TRBV4-3 and TRBJ1-1; tentative D call: TRBD1 (6 bases). Germline CDR1 is LGHNA and CDR2 is YSLEER. With 4 bases removed from V and 0 bases from J, the gap between germline ends came to 12 bases. The CDR3 is made up of 15 amino acids.

The J gene is TRBJ2-7, the V gene TRBV6-5; D uncertain. Germline CDR1 is MNHEY and CDR2 is SVGAGI. The CDR3 is 13 amino acids. Trimming left V 7 bases short and J 3 bases short, with 13 bases between. The CDR3 DNA sequence: TGTGCCAGCACGACCGACACGGGCTACGAGCAGTACTTC. Encoded protein: CASTTDTGYEQYF.

V is TRBV9 and J is TRBJ2-1; no reliable D call. The CDR3 loop spans 15 amino acids. V lost 2 bases and J 0 bases, leaving 9 bases between the germline ends. The germline gives CDR1 SGDLS, CDR2 YYNGEE. CDR3 protein: CASSVSGASYNEQFF. CDR3 nucleotide sequence: TGTGCCAGCAGCGTTAGTGGTGCCTCCTACAATGAGCAGTTCTTC. Variable domain in full (rest from reference TRBV9 and TRBJ2-1): DSGVTQTPKHLITATGQRVTLRCSPRSGDLSVYWYQQSLDQGLQFLIQYYNGEERAKGNILERFSAQQFPDLHSELNLSSLELGDSALYFCASSVSGASYNEQFFGPGTRLTVL.

The chain employs TRBV5-4 and TRBJ2-5, with 7 bases fitting TRBD1. This CDR3 is built from 15 residues. The trim removed 4 bases at V and 2 bases at J, leaving 8 bases unmatched. Germline values: CDR1 SGHNT, CDR2 YYREEE (reference sequence). This CDR3 is CASSVSPGQQETQYF. CDR3 in DNA: TGTGCCAGCAGCGTTTCCCCGGGACAGCAAGAGACCCAGTACTTC. Full variable domain (outside the CDR3, taken from reference TRBV5-4 and TRBJ2-5): ETGVTQSPTHLIKTRGQQVTLRCSSQSGHNTVSWYQQALGQGPQFIFQYYREEENGRGNFPPRFSGLQFPNYSSELNVNALELDDSALYLCASSVSPGQQETQYFGPGTRLLVL.

This chain links TRBV28 with TRBJ1-4, with D perhaps matching TRBD1 (6 bases). Germline V gene lookup returns CDR1 MDHEN and CDR2 SYDVKM. The CDR3 runs to 16 residues. Deletions cut 7 bases from V and 5 bases from J, with 20 bases between. This chain's CDR3 is CASTDPQGNGNEKLFF. The CDR3 DNA is TGTGCCAGCACTGACCCCCAGGGGAACGGCAATGAAAAACTGTTTTTT.

V gene TRBV14 combines with J gene TRBJ2-5; 7 positions agree with TRBD2. The germline CDR1 and CDR2 sequences are SGHDN and FVKESK. The CDR3 consists of 16 residues. J gave up 1 base and V 1 base, and 6 bases lay outside the gene matches. In nucleotides, the CDR3 is TGTGCCAGCAGCCAAGGGCTGGGGACTATCCAAGAGACCCAGTACTTC. This sequence encodes CASSQGLGTIQETQYF.

The chain is built from TRBV2 and TRBJ2-2; the match to TRBD2 covers 7 bases. The CDR3 has 15 amino acids. Losses at the gene ends were 2 bases for V and 6 bases for J; bases not matched to a gene: 6. Per germline, CDR1 SNHLY and CDR2 FYNNEI. Here the CDR3 reads CASSENSGRAGELFF. CDR3 bases: TGTGCCAGCAGTGAAAATTCAGGGAGGGCCGGGGAGCTGTTTTTT.

V is TRBV30 and J is TRBJ1-4; D call uncertain. Trimming shortened V by 1 base and J by 6 bases, and 12 bases separated the two germline ends. The germline V gene has CDR1 GTSNPN and CDR2 SVGIG (reference sequence). The CDR3 runs 14 residues. The CDR3 spells CAWSGRGSDEKLFF. The CDR3 coding sequence is TGTGCCTGGAGTGGGCGGGGATCGGATGAAAAACTGTTTTTT. Combining the CDR3 with reference TRBV30 and TRBJ1-4 gives the whole variable domain SQTIHQWPATLVQPVGSPLSLECTVEGTSNPNLYWYRQAAGRGLQLLFYSVGIGQISSEVPQNLSASRPQDRQFILSSKKLLLSDSGFYLCAWSGRGSDEKLFFGSGTQLSVL.

The chain links TRBV11-3 to TRBJ2-2, with unresolved D. The germline gives CDR1 SGHNT, CDR2 YENEEA. CDR3 length equals 17 residues. V lost 5 bases and J lost 0, with 16 bases in between. CDR3 nucleotide sequence: TGTGCCAGCAGCCCCTGGGCTACACAGTCGAACACCGGGGAGCTGTTTTTT. The encoded protein is CASSPWATQSNTGELFF.

The chain joins TRBV27 to TRBJ2-1; TRBD2 matches at 8 bases. The CDR3 spans 15 residues. Per germline, CDR1 MNHEY and CDR2 SMNVEV (reference sequence). Trimming at V came to 8 bases and at J to 5 bases, leaving 11 bases not matched to a gene. CDR3 amino acids: CASSIGRAYNNEQFF. In DNA, the CDR3 is TGTGCCAGCTCGATCGGGAGGGCCTATAACAATGAGCAGTTCTTC.

The J gene is TRBJ2-3, the V gene TRBV4-3; 12 bases are shared with TRBD2. This CDR3 region has 15 residues. With 2 bases clipped from V and 4 bases from J, the junction kept 1 base outside the gene matches. The V gene's germline CDR1 is LGHNA and CDR2 YSLEER. CDR3 region: CASSQTSGRSDTQYF. The CDR3, as DNA: TGCGCCAGCAGCCAAACTAGCGGGAGGTCAGATACGCAGTATTTT.

The V gene is TRBV19, the J gene TRBJ2-1; possibly TRBD1 or TRBD2 for D (5 bases each). With 5 bases removed from V and 7 bases from J, the gap between germline ends came to 21 bases. The CDR3 is 16 amino acids. Germline CDR1 and CDR2: LNHDA and SQIVND (reference sequence). The CDR3 is CASSSWQPEEGNEQFF. The CDR3 DNA reads TGTGCCAGTAGTTCCTGGCAGCCCGAAGAGGGGAATGAGCAGTTCTTC.

The chain joins TRBV6-2 or TRBV6-3 to TRBJ2-1, with TRBD1 matching over 8 bases. The CDR3 extends over 15 amino acids. Trimming at V came to 2 bases and at J to 0 bases, leaving 0 bases not matched to a gene. CDR1 MNHEY and CDR2 SVGEGT come from the germline V gene. The CDR3 spells CASSYTGGSYNEQFF. CDR3 in DNA: TGTGCCAGCAGTTACACAGGGGGCTCCTACAATGAGCAGTTCTTC.

The V and J genes are TRBV11-2 and TRBJ2-7, with TRBD2 matching 7 bases. J was trimmed by 2 bases and V by 0 bases; bases with no gene match: 1. This CDR3 has 14 amino acids. CDR1 is SGHAT and CDR2 is FQNNGV in the germline V gene. The CDR3 is CASSLDGGTYEQYF. In DNA, the CDR3 is TGTGCCAGCAGCTTAGACGGGGGGACCTACGAGCAGTACTTC. The full variable domain, in which reference TRBV11-2 and TRBJ2-7 provide the parts outside the CDR3, is EAGVAQSPRYKIIEKRQSVAFWCNPISGHATLYWYQQILGQGPKLLIQFQNNGVVDDSQLPKDRFSAERLKGVDSTLKIQPAKLEDSAVYLCASSLDGGTYEQYFGPGTRLTVT.

The chain links TRBV19 to TRBJ1-1; D remains ambiguous. The V gene's germline CDR1 is LNHDA and CDR2 SQIVND (reference sequence). The CDR3 is 15 amino acids. V was pared by 5 bases and J by 1 base, with 14 bases between. The CDR3: CASSLALGWNTEAFF. The CDR3 DNA reads TGTGCCAGTAGTCTCGCCTTGGGGTGGAACACTGAAGCTTTCTTT.

V gene TRBV28 combines with J gene TRBJ2-3; D tentatively reads TRBD1 or TRBD2 (6 bases each). The CDR3 is 18 residues long. The germline V gene encodes CDR1 MDHEN and CDR2 SYDVKM. V lost 5 bases and J 1 base, leaving 22 bases between the germline ends. The CDR3 here is CASSPPGGWGPRTDTQYF. CDR3 nucleotide sequence: TGTGCCAGCAGTCCTCCCGGGGGTTGGGGGCCACGCACAGATACGCAGTATTTT.

The sample holds a few counts of this clone. This sequence joins TRBV11-3 and TRBJ2-7; tentatively, D is TRBD2 (5 bases). V was pared by 2 bases and J by 4 bases, with 12 bases between. Germline-derived CDR1 and CDR2 are SGHNT and YENEEA. This CDR3 region has 14 residues. The CDR3 is CASSLRGNPYEQYF. In DNA form, the CDR3 reads TGTGCCAGCAGCTTACGGGGTAACCCGTACGAGCAGTACTTC.

The chain recombines TRBV6-5 with TRBJ2-3; TRBD2 matches at 7 bases. CDR1 is MNHEY and CDR2 is SVGAGI in the germline V gene. The CDR3 sequence is 16 residues long. V was clipped by 1 base and J by 0 bases; unmatched bases: 4. The CDR3 nucleotides are TGTGCCAGCAGTTACTTCTACGGGGGGAGCACAGATACGCAGTATTTT. This sequence encodes CASSYFYGGSTDTQYF.

The chain employs TRBV19 and TRBJ2-1, with 10 bases identical to TRBD2. From germline, CDR1 is LNHDA and CDR2 SQIVND (reference sequence). V trimming: 1 base; J trimming: 8 bases; junction bases outside the gene matches: 2. The CDR3 runs 14 residues. Here the CDR3 reads CASSIGLAGDEQFF. CDR3 DNA: TGTGCCAGTAGTATAGGCCTAGCGGGAGATGAGCAGTTCTTC. Combining the CDR3 with reference TRBV19 and TRBJ2-1 gives the whole variable domain DGGITQSPKYLFRKEGQNVTLSCEQNLNHDAMYWYRQDPGQGLRLIYYSQIVNDFQKGDIAEGYSVSREKKESFPLTVTSAQKNPTAFYLCASSIGLAGDEQFFGPGTRLTVL.

V and J are TRBV9 and TRBJ1-5; 10 bases are shared with TRBD1. Germline-derived CDR1 and CDR2 are SGDLS and YYNGEE. The CDR3 loop spans 15 amino acids. Trimming removed 4 bases from V and 7 bases from J; junction bases left unmatched: 8. Written as DNA, the CDR3 is TGTGCCAGCAGCACGGGACAGGGGATAGGACAGCCCCAGCATTTT. It codes for CASSTGQGIGQPQHF. The full variable domain, with the rest looked up from reference TRBV9 and TRBJ1-5, is DSGVTQTPKHLITATGQRVTLRCSPRSGDLSVYWYQQSLDQGLQFLIQYYNGEERAKGNILERFSAQQFPDLHSELNLSSLELGDSALYFCASSTGQGIGQPQHFGDGTRLSIL.

The gene calls are TRBV6-6 and TRBJ2-1; the D call may be TRBD1 or TRBD2 (6 bases each). Trimming left V 2 bases short and J 6 bases short, with 11 bases between. The CDR3 is made up of 14 amino acids. The germline V gene encodes CDR1 MNHNY and CDR2 SVGAGI (reference sequence). The CDR3 loop is CASSYGGRGNEQFF. CDR3 coding DNA: TGTGCCAGCAGTTACGGGGGGCGCGGCAATGAGCAGTTCTTC.

The gene calls are TRBV3-1 (or the pseudogene TRBV3-2) and TRBJ2-5; D may be TRBD2 (5 bases). In germline, CDR1 is LGHDT, CDR2 YNNKEL (reference sequence). Trimming pared 5 bases from V and 2 bases from J, leaving 15 bases between. The CDR3 has 15 amino acids. The CDR3 spells CASSAEGWRQETQYF. The CDR3 nucleotides read TGTGCCAGCAGCGCAGAGGGCTGGCGGCAAGAGACCCAGTACTTC.

The chain joins TRBV28 to TRBJ1-2; D is unresolved. The V end was cut by 7 bases, the J end by 4 bases, with 13 bases between. The CDR3 is 13 residues long. Looked up from germline, CDR1 is MDHEN and CDR2 is SYDVKM. CDR3 loop: CASNGRAFYGYTF. The CDR3 bases are TGTGCCAGCAACGGGAGAGCCTTCTATGGCTACACCTTC.

The chain has TRBV7-2 and TRBJ2-3; possibly TRBD2 for D (6 bases). Germline CDR1 is SGHTA and CDR2 is FQGNSA. The CDR3 is 12 amino acids. Trimming removed 5 bases at V and 8 bases at J, with 11 bases between. CDR3 in amino acids: CASSEPGVTQYF. As DNA, the CDR3 is TGTGCCAGCAGCGAGCCGGGAGTTACGCAGTATTTT.

The chain carries TRBV28 and TRBJ1-3; D not resolved. CDR1 is MDHEN, CDR2 SYDVKM, per germline. Trimming shortened V by 8 bases and J by 9 bases, and 14 bases separated the two germline ends. The CDR3 length is 12 residues. The CDR3 DNA is TGTGCCAGCTTGGCGCTTCGGGGCACCATATATTTT. Its protein is CASLALRGTIYF. Full variable domain (missing parts from reference TRBV28 and TRBJ1-3): DVKVTQSSRYLVKRTGEKVFLECVQDMDHENMFWYRQDPGLGLRLIYFSYDVKMKEKGDIPEGYSVSREKKERFSLILESASTNQTSMYLCASLALRGTIYFGEGSWLTVV.